This TCR beta chain is drawn from a study of patients and donors after allogeneic stem cell transplantation. TCRdb re-analysed the RT-PCR reads in MiXCR, keeping a single row per CDR3 protein. Among some 960,000 distinct CDR3 sequences listed, about 20% were seen once. The germline V gene encodes CDR1 DFQATT and CDR2 SNEGSKA (reference sequence). This CDR3 comprises 15 residues. On this clonotype: Relative to the germline gene, one junction end is altered; a read error may explain this.

Sample: blood, either unsorted or a sorted T cell fraction (not recorded which). The receptor's source is a human donor who was either an allogeneic HSCT recipient or a stem cell or donor lymphocyte infusion donor (not recorded which). It is not recorded whose cells these are; they may come from a transplant donor. V and J are TRBV20-1 and TRBJ1-1, with D possibly matching TRBD1 (5 bases). The chain's CDR3 is CSATLSGTGNSEAFF. The CDR3 DNA reads TGCAGTGCTACCCTATCCGGGACGGGGAACTCTGAAGCTTTCTTT.